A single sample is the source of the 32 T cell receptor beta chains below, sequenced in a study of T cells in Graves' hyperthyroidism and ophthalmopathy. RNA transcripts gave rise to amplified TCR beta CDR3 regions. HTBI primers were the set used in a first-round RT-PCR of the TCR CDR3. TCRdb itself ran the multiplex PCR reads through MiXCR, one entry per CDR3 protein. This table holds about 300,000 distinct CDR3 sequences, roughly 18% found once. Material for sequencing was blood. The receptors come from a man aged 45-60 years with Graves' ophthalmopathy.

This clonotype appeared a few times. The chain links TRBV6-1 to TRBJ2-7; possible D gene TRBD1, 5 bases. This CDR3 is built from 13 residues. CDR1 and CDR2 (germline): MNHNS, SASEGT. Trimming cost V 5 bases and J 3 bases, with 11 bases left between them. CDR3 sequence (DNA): TGTGCCAGCAGTAGAGGACATAGCTACGAGCAGTACTTC. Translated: CASSRGHSYEQYF.

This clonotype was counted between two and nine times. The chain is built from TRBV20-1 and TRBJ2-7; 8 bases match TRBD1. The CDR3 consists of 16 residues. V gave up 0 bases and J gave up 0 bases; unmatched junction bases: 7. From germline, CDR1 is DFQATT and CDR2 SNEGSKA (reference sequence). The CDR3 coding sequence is TGCAGTGCTAGAGATCCGGGACAGGTCCCCTCCTACGAGCAGTACTTC. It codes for CSARDPGQVPSYEQYF.

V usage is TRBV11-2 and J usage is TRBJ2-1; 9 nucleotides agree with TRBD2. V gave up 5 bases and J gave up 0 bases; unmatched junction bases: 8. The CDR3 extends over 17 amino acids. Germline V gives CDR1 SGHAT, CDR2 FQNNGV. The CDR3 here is CASSSGLAWGSYNEQFF. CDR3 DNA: TGTGCCAGCAGCAGCGGACTAGCGTGGGGCTCCTACAATGAGCAGTTCTTC.

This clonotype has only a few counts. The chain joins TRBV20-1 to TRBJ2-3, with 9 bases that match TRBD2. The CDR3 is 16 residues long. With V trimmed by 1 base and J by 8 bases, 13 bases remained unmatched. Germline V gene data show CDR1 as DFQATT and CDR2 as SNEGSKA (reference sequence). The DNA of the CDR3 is TGCAGTGCTAGAGGTCCCCTAGCGGGATGGGATGGTACGCAGTATTTT. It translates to CSARGPLAGWDGTQYF.

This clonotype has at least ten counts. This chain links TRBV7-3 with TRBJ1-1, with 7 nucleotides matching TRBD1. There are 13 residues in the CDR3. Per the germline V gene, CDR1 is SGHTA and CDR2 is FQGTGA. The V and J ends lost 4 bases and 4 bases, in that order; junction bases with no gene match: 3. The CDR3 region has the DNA TGTGCCAGCAGCTCCTACAGGGGCACTGAAGCTTTCTTT. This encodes CASSSYRGTEAFF.

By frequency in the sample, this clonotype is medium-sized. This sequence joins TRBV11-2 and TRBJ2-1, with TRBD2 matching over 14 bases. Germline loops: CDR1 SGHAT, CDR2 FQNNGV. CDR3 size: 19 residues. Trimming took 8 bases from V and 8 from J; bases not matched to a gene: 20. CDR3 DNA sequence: TGTGCCAGCGGATACCCCCCTACCGGGACTAGCGGGAGAGGGCATGAGCAGTTCTTC. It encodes CASGYPPTGTSGRGHEQFF.

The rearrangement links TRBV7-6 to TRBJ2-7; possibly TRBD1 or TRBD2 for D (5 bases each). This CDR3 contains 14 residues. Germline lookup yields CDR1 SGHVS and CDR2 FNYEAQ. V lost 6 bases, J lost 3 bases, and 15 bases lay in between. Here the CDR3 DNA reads TGTGCCAGCAGTTCCGGGACGGAATTCTACGAGCAGTACTTC. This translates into CASSSGTEFYEQYF. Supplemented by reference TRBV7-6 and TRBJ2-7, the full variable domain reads GAGVSQSPRYKVTKRGQDVALRCDPISGHVSLYWYRQALGQGPEFLTYFNYEAQQDKSGLPNDRFSAERPEGSISTLTIQRTEQRDSAMYRCASSSGTEFYEQYFGPGTRLTVT.

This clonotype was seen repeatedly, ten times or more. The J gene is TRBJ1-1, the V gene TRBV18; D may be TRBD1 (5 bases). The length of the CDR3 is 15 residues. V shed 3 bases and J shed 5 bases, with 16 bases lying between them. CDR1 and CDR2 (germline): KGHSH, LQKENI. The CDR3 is CASSPATGGGTEAFF. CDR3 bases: TGTGCCAGCTCACCGGCTACAGGCGGAGGGACTGAAGCTTTCTTT. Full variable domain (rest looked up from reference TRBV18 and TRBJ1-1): NAGVMQNPRHLVRRRGQEARLRCSPMKGHSHVYWYRQLPEEGLKFMVYLQKENIIDESGMPKERFSAEFPKEGPSILRIQQVVRGDSAAYFCASSPATGGGTEAFFGQGTRLTVV.

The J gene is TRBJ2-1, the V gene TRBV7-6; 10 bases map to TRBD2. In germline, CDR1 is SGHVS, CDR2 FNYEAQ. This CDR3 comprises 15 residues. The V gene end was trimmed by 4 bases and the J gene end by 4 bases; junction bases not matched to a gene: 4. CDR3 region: CASSSLAGEYNEQFF. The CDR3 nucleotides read TGTGCCAGCAGCTCGCTAGCGGGAGAATACAATGAGCAGTTCTTC.

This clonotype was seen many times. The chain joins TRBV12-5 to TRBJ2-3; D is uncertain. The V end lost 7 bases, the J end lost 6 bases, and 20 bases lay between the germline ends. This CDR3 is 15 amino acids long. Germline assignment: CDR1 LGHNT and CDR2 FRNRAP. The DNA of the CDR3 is TGTGCTAGTGCCCCGGAAGGCCGGTCGTGGGATACGCAGTATTTT. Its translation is CASAPEGRSWDTQYF.

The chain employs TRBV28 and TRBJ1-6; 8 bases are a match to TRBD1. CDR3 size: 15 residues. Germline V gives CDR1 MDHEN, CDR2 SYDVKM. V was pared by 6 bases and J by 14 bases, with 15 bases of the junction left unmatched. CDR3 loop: CASRSGGQEGRTLHF. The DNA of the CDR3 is TGTGCCAGCAGGTCAGGGGGACAGGAGGGTAGAACCCTCCACTTT.

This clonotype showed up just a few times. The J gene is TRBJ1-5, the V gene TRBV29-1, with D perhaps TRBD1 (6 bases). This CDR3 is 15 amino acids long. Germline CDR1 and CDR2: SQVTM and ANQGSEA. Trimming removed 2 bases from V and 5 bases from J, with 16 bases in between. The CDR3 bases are TGCAGCGTTGAATTCGCGACAGGTTTGGATCAGCCCCAGCATTTT. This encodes CSVEFATGLDQPQHF.

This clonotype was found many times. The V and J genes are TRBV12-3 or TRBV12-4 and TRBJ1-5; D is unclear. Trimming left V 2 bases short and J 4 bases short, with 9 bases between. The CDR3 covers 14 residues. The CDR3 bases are TGTGCCAGCAGTTTAAGACAAAGGAATCAGCCCCAGCATTTT. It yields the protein CASSLRQRNQPQHF.

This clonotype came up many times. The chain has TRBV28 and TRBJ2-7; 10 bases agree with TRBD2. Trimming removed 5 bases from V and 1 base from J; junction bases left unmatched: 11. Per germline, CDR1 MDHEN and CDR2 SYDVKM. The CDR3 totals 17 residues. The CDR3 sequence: CASSLYPTSGISYEQYF. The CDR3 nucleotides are TGTGCCAGCAGTCTCTACCCAACTAGCGGGATTTCCTACGAGCAGTACTTC. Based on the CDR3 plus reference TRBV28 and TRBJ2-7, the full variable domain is DVKVTQSSRYLVKRTGEKVFLECVQDMDHENMFWYRQDPGLGLRLIYFSYDVKMKEKGDIPEGYSVSREKKERFSLILESASTNQTSMYLCASSLYPTSGISYEQYFGPGTRLTVT.

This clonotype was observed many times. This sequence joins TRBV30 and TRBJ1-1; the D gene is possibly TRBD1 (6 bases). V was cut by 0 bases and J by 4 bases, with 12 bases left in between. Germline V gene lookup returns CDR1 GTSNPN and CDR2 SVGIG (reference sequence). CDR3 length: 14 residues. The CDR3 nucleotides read TGTGCCTGGAGTGTGAGGGGGGCAGGCACTGAAGCTTTCTTT. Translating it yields CAWSVRGAGTEAFF.

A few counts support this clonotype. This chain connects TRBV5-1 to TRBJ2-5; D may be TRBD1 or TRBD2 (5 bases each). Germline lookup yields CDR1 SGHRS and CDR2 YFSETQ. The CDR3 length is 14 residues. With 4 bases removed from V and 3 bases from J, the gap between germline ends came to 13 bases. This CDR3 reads CASSVDMGEETQYF. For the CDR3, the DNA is TGCGCCAGCAGCGTGGATATGGGGGAAGAGACCCAGTACTTC.

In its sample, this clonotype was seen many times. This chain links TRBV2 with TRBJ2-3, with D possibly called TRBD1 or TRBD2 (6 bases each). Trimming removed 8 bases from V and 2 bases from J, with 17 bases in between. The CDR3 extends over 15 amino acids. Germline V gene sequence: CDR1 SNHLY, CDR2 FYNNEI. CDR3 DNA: TGTGCCAGCGGGCTTGGAGGGGGGAACACAGATACGCAGTATTTT. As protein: CASGLGGGNTDTQYF. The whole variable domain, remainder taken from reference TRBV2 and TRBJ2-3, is EPEVTQTPSHQVTQMGQEVILRCVPISNHLYFYWYRQILGQKVEFLVSFYNNEISEKSEIFDDQFSVERPDGSNFTLKIRSTKLEDSAMYFCASGLGGGNTDTQYFGPGTRLTVL.

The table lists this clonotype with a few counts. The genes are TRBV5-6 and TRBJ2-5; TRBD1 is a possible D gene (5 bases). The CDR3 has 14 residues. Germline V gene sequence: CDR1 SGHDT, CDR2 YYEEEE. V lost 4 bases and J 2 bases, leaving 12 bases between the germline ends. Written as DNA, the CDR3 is TGTGCCAGCAGCGGGGCAGGTCCACAAGAGACCCAGTACTTC. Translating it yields CASSGAGPQETQYF.

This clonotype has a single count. The CDR3 DNA is TGCGCCAGCAGCTGGGGGACAAGGGAGGATACGCAGTATTTT. Its translation is CASSWGTREDTQYF. J is TRBJ2-3 and V is TRBV5-1; weak D call: TRBD1 (6 bases). The V gene lost 3 bases and the J gene lost 6 bases, with 14 bases spanning the gap. The CDR3 is 14 amino acids. Looked up from germline, CDR1 is SGHRS and CDR2 is YFSETQ. The full variable domain, its missing parts supplied by reference TRBV5-1 and TRBJ2-3, is KAGVTQTPRYLIKTRGQQVTLSCSPISGHRSVSWYQQTPGQGLQFLFEYFSETQRNKGNFPGRFSGRQFSNSRSEMNVSTLELGDSALYLCASSWGTREDTQYFGPGTRLTVL.

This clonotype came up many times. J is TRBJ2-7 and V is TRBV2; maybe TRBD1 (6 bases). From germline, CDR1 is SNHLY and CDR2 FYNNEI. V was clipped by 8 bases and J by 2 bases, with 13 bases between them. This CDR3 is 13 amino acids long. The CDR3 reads CASGGQTTYEQYF. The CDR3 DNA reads TGTGCCAGCGGCGGACAGACAACCTACGAGCAGTACTTC.

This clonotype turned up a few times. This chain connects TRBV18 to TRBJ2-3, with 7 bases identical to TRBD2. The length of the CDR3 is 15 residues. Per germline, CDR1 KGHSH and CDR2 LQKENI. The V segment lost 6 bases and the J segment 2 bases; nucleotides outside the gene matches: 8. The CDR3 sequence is CASSLSGTVTDTQYF. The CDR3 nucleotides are TGTGCCAGCTCCCTCAGCGGGACTGTCACAGATACGCAGTATTTT.

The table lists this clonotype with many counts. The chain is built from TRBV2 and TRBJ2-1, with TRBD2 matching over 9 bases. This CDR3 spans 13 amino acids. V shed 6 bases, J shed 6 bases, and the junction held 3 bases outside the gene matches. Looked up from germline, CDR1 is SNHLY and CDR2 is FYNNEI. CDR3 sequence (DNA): TGTGCCAGCAGGGGGACTAGCTTCAATGAGCAGTTCTTC. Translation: CASRGTSFNEQFF.

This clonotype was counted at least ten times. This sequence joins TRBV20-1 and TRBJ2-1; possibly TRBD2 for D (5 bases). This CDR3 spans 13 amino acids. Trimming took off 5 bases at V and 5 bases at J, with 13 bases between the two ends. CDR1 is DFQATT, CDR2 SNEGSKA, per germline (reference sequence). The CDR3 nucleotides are TGCAGTGCTCGGACTCTCCGACACAATGAGCAGTTCTTC. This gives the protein CSARTLRHNEQFF.

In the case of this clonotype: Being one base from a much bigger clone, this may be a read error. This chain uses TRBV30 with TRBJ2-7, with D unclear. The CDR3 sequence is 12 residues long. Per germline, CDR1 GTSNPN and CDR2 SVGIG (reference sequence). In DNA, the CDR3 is TGTGCCCGGAGTAACGGCCTGATAGAGCAGTACTTC. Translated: CARSNGLIEQYF.

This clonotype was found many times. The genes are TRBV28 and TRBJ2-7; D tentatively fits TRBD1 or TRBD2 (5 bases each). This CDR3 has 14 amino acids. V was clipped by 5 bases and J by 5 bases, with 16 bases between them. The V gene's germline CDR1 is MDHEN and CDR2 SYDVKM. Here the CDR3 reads CASSTTGDGDEQYF. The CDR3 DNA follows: TGTGCCAGCAGTACAACCGGGGACGGAGACGAGCAGTACTTC. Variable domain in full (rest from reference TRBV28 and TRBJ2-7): DVKVTQSSRYLVKRTGEKVFLECVQDMDHENMFWYRQDPGLGLRLIYFSYDVKMKEKGDIPEGYSVSREKKERFSLILESASTNQTSMYLCASSTTGDGDEQYFGPGTRLTVT.

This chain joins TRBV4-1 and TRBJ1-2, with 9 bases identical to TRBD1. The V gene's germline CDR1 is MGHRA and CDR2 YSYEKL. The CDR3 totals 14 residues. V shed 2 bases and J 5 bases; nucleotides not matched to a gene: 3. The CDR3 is CASSQSGTGYGYTF. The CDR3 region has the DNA TGCGCCAGCAGCCAATCCGGGACAGGGTATGGCTACACCTTC.

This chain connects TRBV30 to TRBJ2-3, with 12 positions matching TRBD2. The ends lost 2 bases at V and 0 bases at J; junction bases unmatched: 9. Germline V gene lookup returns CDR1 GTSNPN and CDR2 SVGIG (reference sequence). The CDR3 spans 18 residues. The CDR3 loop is CAWSLTGLAGPSTDTQYF. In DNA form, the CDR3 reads TGTGCCTGGAGTCTTACGGGACTAGCGGGCCCCAGCACAGATACGCAGTATTTT.

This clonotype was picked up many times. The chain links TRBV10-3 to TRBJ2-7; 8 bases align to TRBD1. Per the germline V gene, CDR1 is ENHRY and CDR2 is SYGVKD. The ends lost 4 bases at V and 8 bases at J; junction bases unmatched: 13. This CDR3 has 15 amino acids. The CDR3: CAISGKDRDDSQQYF. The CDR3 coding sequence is TGTGCCATCAGTGGAAAGGACAGGGACGATTCTCAGCAGTACTTC.

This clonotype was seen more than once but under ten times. The CDR3 loop reads CASSLMGNQPQHF. The CDR3 DNA is TGTGCCAGCAGCTTAATGGGCAATCAGCCCCAGCATTTT. This chain links TRBV11-2 with TRBJ1-5; D unclear. The CDR3 spans 13 residues. The V and J ends lost 2 bases and 2 bases respectively, with 4 bases between them. Looked up from germline, CDR1 is SGHAT and CDR2 is FQNNGV. The complete variable domain, with remaining parts taken from reference TRBV11-2 and TRBJ1-5, reads EAGVAQSPRYKIIEKRQSVAFWCNPISGHATLYWYQQILGQGPKLLIQFQNNGVVDDSQLPKDRFSAERLKGVDSTLKIQPAKLEDSAVYLCASSLMGNQPQHFGDGTRLSIL.

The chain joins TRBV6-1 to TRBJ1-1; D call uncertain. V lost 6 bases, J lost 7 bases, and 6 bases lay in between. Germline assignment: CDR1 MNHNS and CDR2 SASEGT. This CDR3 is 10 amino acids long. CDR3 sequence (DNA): TGTGCCAGCAGGCGGAATGAAGCTTTCTTT. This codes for CASRRNEAFF.

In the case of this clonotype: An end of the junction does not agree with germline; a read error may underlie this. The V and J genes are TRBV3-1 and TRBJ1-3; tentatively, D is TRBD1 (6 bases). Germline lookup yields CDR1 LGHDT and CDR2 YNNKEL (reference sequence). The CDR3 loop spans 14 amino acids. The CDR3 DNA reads TGTGCCAGCAGCCTCTGGACAGTTGGAAGCACCATATATTTT. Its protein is CASSLWTVGSTIYF.

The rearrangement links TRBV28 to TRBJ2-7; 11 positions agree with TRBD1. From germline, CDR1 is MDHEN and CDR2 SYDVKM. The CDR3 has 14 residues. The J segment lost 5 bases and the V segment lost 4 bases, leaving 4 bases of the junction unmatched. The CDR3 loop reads CASSSDRGLNEQYF. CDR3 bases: TGTGCCAGCAGTTCGGACAGGGGGCTGAACGAGCAGTACTTC.